These 9 T cell receptor beta chains were all obtained from the same sample, sequenced in a study of T cells in Graves' hyperthyroidism and ophthalmopathy. RNA transcripts gave rise to amplified TCR beta CDR3 regions. TCR CDR3 underwent first-round RT-PCR with the HTBI primer set. TCRdb recomputed calls from the multiplex PCR reads with MiXCR, one row per CDR3 protein. Of about 600,000 distinct CDR3 sequences listed, 12% to 15% are singletons. The sample consisted of blood. These receptors all stem from a woman under 30 with Graves' ophthalmopathy.

In this sample, this clonotype turned up many times. This chain uses TRBV6-2 or TRBV6-3 with TRBJ1-1; 7 nucleotides align to TRBD1. The CDR3 loop spans 14 amino acids. Per germline, CDR1 MNHEY and CDR2 SVGEGT. V gave up 6 bases and J gave up 2 bases; unmatched junction bases: 6. The CDR3 here is CASRIWDSNTEAFF. The CDR3 DNA reads TGTGCCAGCAGGATTTGGGACAGCAACACTGAAGCTTTCTTT.

To note about this clonotype: A clone one base away is much larger, so this may be a read error. This likely comes from a read error, as the CDR3 has no conserved phenylalanine or tryptophan at its end. The rearrangement links TRBV11-2 to TRBJ2-7; TRBD2 agrees at 7 bases. The V and J ends lost 2 bases and 7 bases, in that order; junction bases with no gene match: 8. CDR3 length: 14 residues. The germline gives CDR1 SGHAT, CDR2 FQNNGV. The CDR3 nucleotides are TGTGCCAGCAGCTTACTAGCGGACACCGGAGAGCAGTACCTC. This gives the protein CASSLLADTGEQYL.

Only a few counts were recorded for this clonotype. The rearrangement links TRBV11-2 to TRBJ2-5; D may be TRBD2 (6 bases). The V end was cut by 2 bases, the J end by 2 bases, with 12 bases between. Germline assignment: CDR1 SGHAT and CDR2 FQNNGV. This CDR3 is 15 amino acids long. In DNA, the CDR3 is TGTGCCAGCAGCTTATTACGGGAGCATCAAGAGACCCAGTACTTC. It codes for CASSLLREHQETQYF.

The sample holds many counts of this clonotype. The chain is built from TRBV15 and TRBJ2-3; a possible D gene is TRBD1 (6 bases). Germline V gene lookup returns CDR1 LNHNV and CDR2 YYDKDF (reference sequence). Deletions cut 5 bases from V and 9 bases from J, with 30 bases between. The CDR3 is 18 residues long. The DNA of the CDR3 is TGTGCCACCAGCGCAACAGGGAACGCGGACTGGAGGATGAACACGCAGTATTTT. It codes for CATSATGNADWRMNTQYF.

The rearrangement uses TRBV20-1 and TRBJ2-7; D possibly corresponds to TRBD2 (6 bases). V lost 4 bases and J lost 3, with 16 bases in between. The CDR3 is 14 residues long. Germline V gives CDR1 DFQATT, CDR2 SNEGSKA (reference sequence). The CDR3 sequence: CSATTGGESYEQYF. The CDR3 nucleotides are TGCAGTGCTACTACGGGCGGGGAGAGCTACGAGCAGTACTTC.

This clonotype was found many times. The chain uses TRBV2 and TRBJ1-4; TRBD1 might be the D (5 bases). V lost 4 bases and J 7 bases, leaving 16 bases between the germline ends. Germline V gene lookup returns CDR1 SNHLY and CDR2 FYNNEI. The CDR3 spans 15 residues. The CDR3 nucleotides are TGTGCCAGCAGTGTCCTCCGGGGGAGTACTGAAAAACTGTTTTTT. It is translated as CASSVLRGSTEKLFF.

As regards this clonotype: A much larger clone sits a single nucleotide away, making a read error possible. This chain connects TRBV30 to TRBJ2-1; D is unresolved. The CDR3 loop spans 13 amino acids. The V and J ends lost 2 bases and 14 bases respectively, with 19 bases between them. Germline V gene lookup returns CDR1 GTSNPN and CDR2 SVGIG (reference sequence). CDR3 amino acids: CAWSKSISTMEFF. The DNA for the CDR3 is TGTGCCTGGAGTAAAAGCATTTCAACCATGGAGTTCTTC.

This clonotype occurred many times. The V and J genes are TRBV28 and TRBJ2-7; the match to TRBD1 covers 7 bases. The CDR3 length is 15 residues. Germline loops: CDR1 MDHEN, CDR2 SYDVKM. V shed 5 bases, J shed 6 bases, and the junction held 13 bases outside the gene matches. The CDR3 spells CASSIMTGLGGEQYF. In DNA form, the CDR3 reads TGTGCCAGCAGTATAATGACAGGGTTGGGTGGCGAGCAGTACTTC.

There are a few counts of this clonotype. V gene TRBV19 combines with J gene TRBJ2-3, with D perhaps matching TRBD1 or TRBD2 (6 bases each). The CDR3 sequence is 19 residues long. The V end lost 3 bases, the J end lost 4 bases, and 26 bases lay between the germline ends. Germline V gene lookup returns CDR1 LNHDA and CDR2 SQIVND (reference sequence). CDR3 nucleotides: TGTGCCAGTAGTATTGGCCAGGGGTATTTTCGGGGGCCCCCAGATACGCAGTATTTT. This codes for CASSIGQGYFRGPPDTQYF.